The sequence of this T cell receptor (beta chain) was determined in a study of T cells in Graves' hyperthyroidism and ophthalmopathy (dated by TCRdb to the late 2010s). For the study in its entirety: Peripheral blood samples were taken at initial diagnosis, before any treatment was given. In addition, the study compared T-cell repertoires in thyroid tissue and in blood from six Graves' hyperthyroidism patients. To identify TCR V-J signatures that set the groups apart, the researchers used a discovery cohort of 100 patients, made up of around 42 with Graves' ophthalmopathy and 57 with stable Graves' hyperthyroidism. Following sampling, methimazole starting at 30 mg daily was given to hyperthyroidism patients, and high-dose intravenous methylprednisolone was given to ophthalmopathy patients. The paper reports TCR Vbeta CDR3 sequencing of approximately 140 peripheral blood samples: 40 to 45 ophthalmopathy, about 75 hyperthyroidism and approximately 17 progressor patients. An independent validation cohort of under 20 hyperthyroidism patients and about 15 patients who later progressed to ophthalmopathy tested prospective prediction of ophthalmopathy. The approximately 100 discovery patients were randomly split 7:3 into training and test sets.

Here V drops 4 bases and J drops 5 bases, and the junction holds 9 bases not matched to any gene. Its CDR3 holds 15 amino acids, cysteine through phenylalanine. Solely the CDR3 DNA is kept, with 45 bases framed from the first base. CDR1 and CDR2 are drawn from the germline V gene: KGHSH, LQKENI. TCR beta CDR3 regions were amplified from RNA transcripts. The TCR CDR3 was subjected to a first round of RT-PCR using the HTBI primer set and the Qiagen OneStep RT-PCR kit. The libraries were constructed in a second round of multiplex PCR and then size-selected and purified. Paired-end sequencing of the libraries was performed with 100 bp reads on an Illumina HiSeq2000. Under the source paper's analysis protocol: SOAPnuke was used to process the raw data, throwing out any read that contained adapters or uncalled bases, had a mean Phred below 15, or lacked an exact constant-primer or identifier match. COPE v1.2.5 was used to merge high-quality paired reads, and clonotypes were defined as unique nucleotide sequences. MiTCR v1.1 was used to align clonotypes to the IMGT TRBV, TRBD and TRBJ reference segments. The analysis included only V-J combinations with a frequency above 0.0001, which together covered over 98% of the repertoires. A TCS score was defined as the ratio of F50 (clonal expansion) to E x V (chaos), with BLOSUM62-based TCRdist applied between CDR3 peptides within each V-J. Welch's t-statistics and random forest reduced just over 500 V-J features to 13, which were used in a naive Bayes classifier (R e1071). Thyroid-blood repertoire similarity was quantified with the Morisita-Horn index. Clones were called with MiXCR by TCRdb after fastp trimmed the public reads at Q25, and only in-frame beta chains were retained. Each record represents a unique CDR3 protein, reported with the most common genes and DNA among its rows. TCRdb, not the original authors, processed these V and J calls. This sample holds approximately 610,000 distinct CDR3 sequences; about 15% were observed only once. Approximately 4.2% of the sample belongs to the ten largest clones.

Remarks on this clonotype: Which antigen it targets is not known. Base qualities are not provided; no much larger clone lies one nucleotide away.

The investigation overall reported the following: In cross-validation, a model built on a 13 V-J signature told ophthalmopathy apart from stable hyperthyroidism with roughly 87% sensitivity and roughly 83% specificity, and in testing the same model reached 80%/75%. Sample size was not statistically predetermined, and blinding of investigators to group allocation was not performed. Most expanded thyroid clonotypes (frequency above 0.001) were also detected in blood, suggesting blood repertoires may reflect thyroid immune responses. In validation, the model predicted progression to ophthalmopathy a median of roughly 6.5 months before onset, with over 60% sensitivity and roughly 79% specificity.

Ophthalmopathy patients had moderately to severely active disease, with a Clinical Activity Score of 3 or more, a NOSPECS grade of 4 or more, and a disease duration of less than 3 months. Exclusion was applied to patients with uncontrolled infections, other autoimmune diseases, pregnancy or lactation. Diagnoses were based on clinical symptoms, serum thyroxine and TRAb, thyroid ultrasound and orbital computed tomography. Ficoll-Paque density gradient centrifugation was used to isolate PBMCs from approximately 11 ml of fresh peripheral blood. Trizol reagent was used to extract total RNA, and RNA quality was then checked on an Agilent 2100 Bioanalyzer.

The clonotype comes from a middle-aged woman with Graves' ophthalmopathy. This sequence uses TRBV18 and TRBJ2-5; 8 bases in the junction line up with TRBD2. The sample consisted of blood. The CDR3 reads CASSRTGGYGETQYF. The sequence in DNA is TGTGCCAGCTCACGTACGGGAGGGTACGGGGAGACCCAGTACTTC.